This TCR beta chain is from a study of control samples from healthy donors and cancer patients. Trimming shortened V by 2 bases and J by 8 bases, and 10 bases separated the two germline ends. CDR1 is SGHNT, CDR2 YENEEA, per germline. This CDR3 is built from 13 residues. Profiled with immunoSEQ multiplex PCR; TCRdb holds only in-frame clones, not every one. The sample records 90,000 to 100,000 clones, around 80% being singletons. The chain recombines TRBV11-3 with TRBJ2-1, with a weak D call TRBD1 (5 bases). Sequences were obtained from blood. The TCR was taken from a man aged 55 to 70 in good health. The CDR3, as DNA: TGTGCCAGCAGCTTACAGGGTTTGGATGAGCAGTTCTTC. This sequence encodes CASSLQGLDEQFF.